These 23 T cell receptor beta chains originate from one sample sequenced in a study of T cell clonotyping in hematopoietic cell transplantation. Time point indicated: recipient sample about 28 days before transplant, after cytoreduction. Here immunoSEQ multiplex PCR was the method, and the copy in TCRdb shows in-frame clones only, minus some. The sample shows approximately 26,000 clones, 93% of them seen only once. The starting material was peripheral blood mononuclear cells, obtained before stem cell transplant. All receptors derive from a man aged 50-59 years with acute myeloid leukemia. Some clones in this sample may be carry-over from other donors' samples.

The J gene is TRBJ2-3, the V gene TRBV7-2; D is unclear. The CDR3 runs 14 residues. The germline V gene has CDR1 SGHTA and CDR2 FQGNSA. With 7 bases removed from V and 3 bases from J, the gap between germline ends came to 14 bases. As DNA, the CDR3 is TGTGCCAGCACCCGACGCCAACGGACAGATACGCAGTATTTT. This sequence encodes CASTRRQRTDTQYF.

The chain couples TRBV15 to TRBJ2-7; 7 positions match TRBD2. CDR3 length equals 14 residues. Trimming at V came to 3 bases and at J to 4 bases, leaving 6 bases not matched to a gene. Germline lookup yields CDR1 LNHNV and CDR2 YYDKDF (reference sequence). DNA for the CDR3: TGTGCCACCAGCAGCCGGGACTACTTGTACGAGCAGTACTTC. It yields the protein CATSSRDYLYEQYF.

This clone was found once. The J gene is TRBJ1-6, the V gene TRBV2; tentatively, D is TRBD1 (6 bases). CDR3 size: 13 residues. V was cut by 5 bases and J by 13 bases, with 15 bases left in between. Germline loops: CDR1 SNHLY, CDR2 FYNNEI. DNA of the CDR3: TGTGCCAGCAGTTCGACTCAGGGGAAGCCCCTCCACTTT. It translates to CASSSTQGKPLHF.

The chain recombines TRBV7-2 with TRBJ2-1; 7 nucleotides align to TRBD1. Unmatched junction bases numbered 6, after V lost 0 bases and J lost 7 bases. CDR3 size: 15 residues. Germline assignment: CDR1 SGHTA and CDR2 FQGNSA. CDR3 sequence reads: CASSLARNRGNEQFF. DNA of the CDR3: TGTGCCAGCAGCTTAGCGCGGAACAGGGGTAATGAGCAGTTCTTC. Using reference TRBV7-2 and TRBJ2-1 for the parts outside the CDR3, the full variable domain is GAGVSQSPSNKVTEKGKDVELRCDPISGHTALYWYRQSLGQGLEFLIYFQGNSAPDKSGLPSDRFSAERTGGSVSTLTIQRTQQEDSAVYLCASSLARNRGNEQFFGPGTRLTVL.

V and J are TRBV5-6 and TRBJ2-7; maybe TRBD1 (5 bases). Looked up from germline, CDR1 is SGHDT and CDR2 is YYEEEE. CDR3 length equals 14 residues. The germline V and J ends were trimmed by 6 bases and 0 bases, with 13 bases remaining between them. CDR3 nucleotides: TGTGCCAGCACCCAAGTAAGGGGCTCCTACGAGCAGTACTTC. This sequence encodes CASTQVRGSYEQYF.

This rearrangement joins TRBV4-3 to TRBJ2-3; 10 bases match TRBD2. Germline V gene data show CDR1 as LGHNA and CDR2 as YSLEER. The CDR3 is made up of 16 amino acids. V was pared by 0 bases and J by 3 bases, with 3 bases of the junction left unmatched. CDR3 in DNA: TGCGCCAGCAGCCAAGAGCCTAGCGGGAGAACAGATACGCAGTATTTT. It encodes CASSQEPSGRTDTQYF.

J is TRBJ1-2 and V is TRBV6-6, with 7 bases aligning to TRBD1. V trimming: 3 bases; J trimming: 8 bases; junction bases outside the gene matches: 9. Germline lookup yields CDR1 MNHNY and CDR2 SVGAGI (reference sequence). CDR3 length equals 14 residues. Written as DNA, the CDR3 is TGTGCCAGCAGTTATGACAGGGATCGAGGCGGCTACACCTTC. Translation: CASSYDRDRGGYTF.

Here the CDR3 reads CSSGVSSYNEQFF. The CDR3 nucleotides read TGCAGCTCCGGGGTGAGCTCCTACAATGAGCAGTTCTTC. The chain recombines TRBV29-1 with TRBJ2-1, with D perhaps TRBD2 (5 bases). Germline V gives CDR1 SQVTM, CDR2 ANQGSEA. The CDR3 is 13 amino acids. Trimming removed 8 bases at V and 0 bases at J, with 11 bases between.

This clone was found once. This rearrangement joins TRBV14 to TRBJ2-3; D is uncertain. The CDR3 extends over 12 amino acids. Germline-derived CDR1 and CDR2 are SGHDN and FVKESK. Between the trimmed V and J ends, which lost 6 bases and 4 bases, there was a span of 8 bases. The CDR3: CASSLRPDTQYF. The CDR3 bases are TGTGCCAGCAGTCTGCGTCCAGATACGCAGTATTTT.

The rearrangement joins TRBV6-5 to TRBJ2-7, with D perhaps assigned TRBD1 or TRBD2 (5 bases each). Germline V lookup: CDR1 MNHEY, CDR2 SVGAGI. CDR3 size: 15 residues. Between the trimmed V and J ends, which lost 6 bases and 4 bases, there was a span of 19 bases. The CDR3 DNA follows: TGTGCCAGCAGGGCATCTTTGGGGACCCAATACGAGCAGTACTTC. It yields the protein CASRASLGTQYEQYF.

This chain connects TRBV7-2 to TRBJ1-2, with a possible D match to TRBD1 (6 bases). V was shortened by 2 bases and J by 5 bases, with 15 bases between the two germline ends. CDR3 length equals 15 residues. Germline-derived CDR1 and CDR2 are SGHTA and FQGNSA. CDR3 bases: TGTGCCAGCAGCTTAAACCTCGGGACAACATATGGCTACACCTTC. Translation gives CASSLNLGTTYGYTF.

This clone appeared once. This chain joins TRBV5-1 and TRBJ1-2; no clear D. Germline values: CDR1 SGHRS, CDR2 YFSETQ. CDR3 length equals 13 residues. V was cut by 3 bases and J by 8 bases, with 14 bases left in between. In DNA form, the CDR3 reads TGCGCCAGCAGCTCGGACCCCCTCGGAGGCTACACCTTC. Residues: CASSSDPLGGYTF. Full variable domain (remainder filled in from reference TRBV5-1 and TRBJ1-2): KAGVTQTPRYLIKTRGQQVTLSCSPISGHRSVSWYQQTPGQGLQFLFEYFSETQRNKGNFPGRFSGRQFSNSRSEMNVSTLELGDSALYLCASSSDPLGGYTFGSGTRLTVV.

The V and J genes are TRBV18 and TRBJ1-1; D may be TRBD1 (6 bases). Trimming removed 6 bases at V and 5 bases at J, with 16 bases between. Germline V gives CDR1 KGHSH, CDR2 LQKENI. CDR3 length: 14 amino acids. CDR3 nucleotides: TGTGCCAGCTCGGCTGCACAGGGTGGAACTGAAGCTTTCTTT. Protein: CASSAAQGGTEAFF.

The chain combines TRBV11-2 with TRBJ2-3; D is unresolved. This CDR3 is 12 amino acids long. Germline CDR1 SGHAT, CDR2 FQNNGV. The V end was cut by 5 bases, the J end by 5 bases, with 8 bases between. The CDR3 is CASSPWRDTQYF. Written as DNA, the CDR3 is TGTGCCAGCAGCCCCTGGAGAGATACGCAGTATTTT.

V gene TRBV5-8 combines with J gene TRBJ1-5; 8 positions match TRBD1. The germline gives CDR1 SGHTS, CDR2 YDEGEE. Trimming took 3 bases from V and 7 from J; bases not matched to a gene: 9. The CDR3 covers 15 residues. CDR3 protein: CASSSLDRVRQPQHF. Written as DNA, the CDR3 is TGTGCCAGCAGCTCCCTGGACAGGGTCAGACAGCCCCAGCATTTT.

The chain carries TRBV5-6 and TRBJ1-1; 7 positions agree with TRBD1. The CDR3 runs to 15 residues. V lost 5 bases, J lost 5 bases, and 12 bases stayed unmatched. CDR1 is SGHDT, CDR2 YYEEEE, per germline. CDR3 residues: CASRLGILQGTEAFF. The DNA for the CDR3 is TGTGCCAGCAGGCTTGGAATTCTACAGGGGACTGAAGCTTTCTTT.

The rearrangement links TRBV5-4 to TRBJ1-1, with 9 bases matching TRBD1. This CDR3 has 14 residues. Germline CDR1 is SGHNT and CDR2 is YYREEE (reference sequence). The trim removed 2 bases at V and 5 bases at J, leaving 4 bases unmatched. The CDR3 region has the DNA TGTGCCAGCAGCTTACAGGGGGCTCGAACTGAAGCTTTCTTT. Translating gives CASSLQGARTEAFF.

CDR3 sequence: CASSVDSLSYEQYF. The DNA of the CDR3 is TGTGCCAGCAGTGTAGACAGCCTATCCTACGAGCAGTACTTC. The V and J genes are TRBV6-1 and TRBJ2-7; tentatively, D is TRBD1 (5 bases). V gave up 4 bases and J gave up 1 base, with 11 bases separating them. The CDR3 covers 14 residues. Germline loops: CDR1 MNHNS, CDR2 SASEGT.

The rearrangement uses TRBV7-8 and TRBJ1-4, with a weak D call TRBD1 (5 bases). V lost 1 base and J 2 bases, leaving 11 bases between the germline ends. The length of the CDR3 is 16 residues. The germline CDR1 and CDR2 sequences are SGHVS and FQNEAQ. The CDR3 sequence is CASSLVGAATNEKLFF. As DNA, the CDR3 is TGTGCCAGCAGCTTAGTAGGGGCCGCCACTAATGAAAAACTGTTTTTT.

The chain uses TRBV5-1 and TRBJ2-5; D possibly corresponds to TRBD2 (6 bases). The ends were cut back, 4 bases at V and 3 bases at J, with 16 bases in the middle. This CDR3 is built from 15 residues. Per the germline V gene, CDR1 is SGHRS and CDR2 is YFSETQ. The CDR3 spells CASSRDGGGEETQYF. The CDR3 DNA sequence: TGCGCCAGCAGCCGGGACGGGGGTGGGGAAGAGACCCAGTACTTC.

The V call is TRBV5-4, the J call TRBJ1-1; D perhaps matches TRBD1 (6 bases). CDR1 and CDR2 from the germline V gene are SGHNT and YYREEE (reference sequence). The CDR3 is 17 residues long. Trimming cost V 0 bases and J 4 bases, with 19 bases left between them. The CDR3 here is CASSLAGQGRGGTEAFF. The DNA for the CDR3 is TGTGCCAGCAGCTTGGCCGGGCAGGGACGAGGGGGCACTGAAGCTTTCTTT.

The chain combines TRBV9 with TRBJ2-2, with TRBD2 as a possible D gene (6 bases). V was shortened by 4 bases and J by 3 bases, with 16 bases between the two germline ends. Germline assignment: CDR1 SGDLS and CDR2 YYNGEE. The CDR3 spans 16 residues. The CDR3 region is CASSPHLGGDTGELFF. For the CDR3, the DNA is TGTGCCAGCAGCCCCCACCTAGGCGGGGACACCGGGGAGCTGTTTTTT. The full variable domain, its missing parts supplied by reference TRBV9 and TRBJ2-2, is DSGVTQTPKHLITATGQRVTLRCSPRSGDLSVYWYQQSLDQGLQFLIQYYNGEERAKGNILERFSAQQFPDLHSELNLSSLELGDSALYFCASSPHLGGDTGELFFGEGSRLTVL.

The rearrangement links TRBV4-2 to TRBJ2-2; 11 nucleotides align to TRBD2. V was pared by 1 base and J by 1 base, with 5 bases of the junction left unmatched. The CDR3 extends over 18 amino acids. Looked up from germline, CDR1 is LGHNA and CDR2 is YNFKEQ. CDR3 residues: CASSQALAGGQNTGELFF. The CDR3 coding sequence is TGTGCCAGCAGCCAAGCCCTAGCGGGGGGCCAGAACACCGGGGAGCTGTTTTTT.